This entry concerns a single TCR beta chain. Its antigen is unknown. The germline CDR1 and CDR2 sequences are SGHNT and YENEEA. The CDR3 has 13 residues. V gave up 5 bases and J gave up 3 bases, with 10 bases separating them. Clones were read by immunoSEQ multiplex PCR, and TCRdb kept only the in-frame ones, dropping some. The table shows under 150,000 clones, with approximately 91% occurring only once. This sample is drawn from a study of T cell responses to AZD1222 COVID-19 vaccine. Findings and limits, study-wide: Clonal diversity was possibly underestimated, and white British individuals and females predominated among donors. Breadth and depth of Spike-specific TCRs rose after two AZD1222 doses.

The specimen was peripheral blood, collected 28 days after the second AZD1222 dose. V and J are TRBV11-3 and TRBJ1-1; D remains unclear. The clonotype originates from an adult who received the AZD1222 COVID-19 vaccine. Written as DNA, the CDR3 is TGTGCCAGCAGCCCTTCACGGCACACTGAAGCTTTCTTT. Its translation: CASSPSRHTEAFF.